These 21 T cell receptor beta chains were sequenced from one sample in a study of blood T cell repertoires in COVID-19. The protocol was immunoSEQ multiplex PCR, while the TCRdb copy is restricted to in-frame clones and leaves out a portion. The top ten hold around 12% of the sample, which has 120,000 to 150,000 clones, more than 60% seen once. The specimen was peripheral blood. The receptors derive from an elderly man with acute or convalescent COVID-19.

The chain uses TRBV11-2 and TRBJ2-7; 9 bases match TRBD2. CDR3 length: 16 amino acids. J gave up 2 bases and V 5 bases, and 10 bases lay outside the gene matches. Germline values: CDR1 SGHAT, CDR2 FQNNGV. CDR3 loop: CASSTPTSGSPYEQYF. CDR3 nucleotides: TGTGCCAGCAGCACCCCAACTAGCGGGTCCCCCTACGAGCAGTACTTC.

This rearrangement joins TRBV28 to TRBJ2-5, with D tentatively TRBD2 (6 bases). V was trimmed by 3 bases and J by 3 bases, leaving 11 bases between them. Germline-derived CDR1 and CDR2 are MDHEN and SYDVKM. This CDR3 has 14 residues. The CDR3 nucleotides read TGTGCCAGCAGTTTGAAACTAGCCGAAGAGACCCAGTACTTC. This gives the protein CASSLKLAEETQYF.

The chain couples TRBV2 to TRBJ2-5; the D gene is possibly TRBD1 (6 bases). Germline V gene sequence: CDR1 SNHLY, CDR2 FYNNEI. Deletions cut 7 bases from V and 1 base from J, with 10 bases between. This CDR3 is 13 amino acids long. This CDR3 is CASNRAPQETQYF. In DNA, the CDR3 is TGTGCCAGCAACAGGGCTCCCCAAGAGACCCAGTACTTC.

The V gene is TRBV4-1, the J gene TRBJ1-2; no definite D call. Trimming left V 3 bases short and J 2 bases short, with 13 bases between. Germline CDR1 and CDR2: MGHRA and YSYEKL. This CDR3 contains 15 residues. CDR3 protein: CASSQGDTRNYGYTF. CDR3 nucleotide sequence: TGCGCCAGCAGCCAGGGTGACACAAGGAACTATGGCTACACCTTC.

The rearrangement uses TRBV4-3 and TRBJ2-3, with no clear D. Per germline, CDR1 LGHNA and CDR2 YSLEER. V was trimmed by 2 bases and J by 4 bases, leaving 16 bases between them. The CDR3 loop spans 16 amino acids. CDR3 sequence reads: CASSQQSLGSADTQYF. The CDR3 nucleotides are TGCGCCAGCAGCCAACAGTCACTTGGAAGCGCAGATACGCAGTATTTT.

CDR3 bases: TGTGCCACCCAGAGGGGGGGGGCCGCCTACAATGAGCAGTTCTTC. It translates to CATQRGGAAYNEQFF. The gene calls are TRBV2 and TRBJ2-1; perhaps TRBD2 as D (7 bases). Looked up from germline, CDR1 is SNHLY and CDR2 is FYNNEI. The CDR3 covers 15 residues. Trimming removed 10 bases from V and 2 bases from J, with 18 bases in between.

The V call is TRBV10-3, the J call TRBJ2-7; 9 bases line up with TRBD1. V gave up 10 bases and J gave up 5 bases; unmatched junction bases: 9. CDR1 and CDR2 (germline): ENHRY, SYGVKD. CDR3 length equals 13 residues. The CDR3 loop is CATRGTGMNEQYF. CDR3 sequence (DNA): TGTGCCACTCGGGGGACAGGGATGAACGAGCAGTACTTC.

This chain uses TRBV4-1 with TRBJ2-5, with D possibly TRBD2 on 7 matching bases. Between the trimmed V and J ends, which lost 1 base and 1 base, there was a span of 19 bases. Germline assignment: CDR1 MGHRA and CDR2 YSYEKL. The CDR3 loop spans 18 amino acids. As DNA, the CDR3 is TGCGCCAGCAGCCAAGTCCCCGGATGGGGGGGGGCCCAAGAGACCCAGTACTTC. This gives the protein CASSQVPGWGGAQETQYF.

The rearrangement uses TRBV6-5 and TRBJ1-1; 7 bases map to TRBD1. The CDR3 sequence is 14 residues long. The V and J ends lost 6 bases and 4 bases, in that order; junction bases with no gene match: 8. CDR1 MNHEY and CDR2 SVGAGI come from the germline V gene. This CDR3 reads CASSLGGQSTEAFF. The DNA of the CDR3 is TGTGCCAGCAGCCTAGGGGGCCAGAGCACTGAAGCTTTCTTT.

J is TRBJ2-3 and V is TRBV20-1; 7 bases match TRBD2. From germline, CDR1 is DFQATT and CDR2 SNEGSKA (reference sequence). This CDR3 region has 15 residues. V lost 3 bases to trimming and J lost 4 bases; unmatched junction nucleotides: 10. This CDR3 is CSASITSDYADTQYF. CDR3 DNA sequence: TGCAGTGCTAGTATCACTAGCGATTATGCAGATACGCAGTATTTT.

The V call is TRBV28, the J call TRBJ1-3; 7 bases fit TRBD1. The CDR3 runs 15 residues. Germline V gives CDR1 MDHEN, CDR2 SYDVKM. Trimming cost V 5 bases and J 3 bases; bases outside gene matches: 7. The CDR3 DNA is TGTGCCAGCAGTAAGACCGGGACAGTTGGAAACACCATATATTTT. Its translation is CASSKTGTVGNTIYF.

The V call is TRBV18, the J call TRBJ1-5, with D perhaps matching TRBD1 (6 bases). CDR3 size: 15 residues. CDR1 KGHSH and CDR2 LQKENI come from the germline V gene. Trimming removed 3 bases at V and 7 bases at J, with 16 bases between. Here the CDR3 DNA reads TGTGCCAGCTCACCGACCACAGGGTCGGCACAGCCCCAGCATTTT. This encodes CASSPTTGSAQPQHF.

The V gene is TRBV24-1, the J gene TRBJ2-6; D is ambiguous. This CDR3 region has 15 residues. In germline, CDR1 is KGHDR, CDR2 SFDVKD. The V end was cut by 7 bases, the J end by 0 bases, with 9 bases between. CDR3 protein: CATSHTVSGANVLTF. CDR3 DNA: TGTGCCACCAGCCACACAGTCTCTGGGGCCAACGTCCTGACTTTC.

In this sample, this clone turned up many times. CDR3 DNA: TGTGCCAGCAGCTTTTTAGTTAGTACCGCGAACACCGGGGAGCTGTTTTTT. This encodes CASSFLVSTANTGELFF. The chain links TRBV7-9 to TRBJ2-2, with D unresolved. V shed 3 bases and J shed 0 bases, with 14 bases lying between them. This CDR3 is built from 17 residues. Germline V CDR1 and CDR2: SEHNR, FQNEAQ (reference sequence).

The chain is built from TRBV5-5 and TRBJ2-1; 7 bases align to TRBD2. CDR1 and CDR2 (germline): SGHKS, YYEKEE (reference sequence). The CDR3 contains 12 residues. Losses at the gene ends were 3 bases for V and 8 bases for J; bases not matched to a gene: 2. The chain's CDR3 is CASSWGRDEQFF. CDR3 coding DNA: TGTGCCAGCAGCTGGGGGAGGGATGAGCAGTTCTTC.

The CDR3 region has the DNA TGTGCCAGCTCACCCAAGACAGGGGCGAGCTACGAGCAGTACTTC. Amino acid sequence: CASSPKTGASYEQYF. The chain joins TRBV18 to TRBJ2-7, with 8 bases identical to TRBD1. The V gene's germline CDR1 is KGHSH and CDR2 LQKENI. The CDR3 covers 15 residues. V shed 3 bases, J shed 3 bases, and the junction held 7 bases outside the gene matches.

The rearrangement joins TRBV12-3 or TRBV12-4 to TRBJ1-2; no clear D gene. This CDR3 is built from 13 residues. The germline V and J ends were trimmed by 8 bases and 6 bases, with 16 bases remaining between them. The CDR3 loop is CASSPGQVDGYTF. The CDR3, as DNA: TGTGCCAGCTCCCCCGGTCAGGTGGATGGCTACACCTTC.

The genes are TRBV7-6 and TRBJ2-3; 9 bases map to TRBD2. The CDR3 spans 14 residues. CDR1 SGHVS and CDR2 FNYEAQ come from the germline V gene. The junction had 5 bases not matched to a gene; V was cut back by 2 bases and J by 8 bases. The CDR3 nucleotides read TGTGCCAGCAGCTTAAGGCGGGGGGGCGTTACGCAGTATTTT. The encoded protein is CASSLRRGGVTQYF.

The chain links TRBV6-6 to TRBJ1-4; D unresolved. In germline, CDR1 is MNHNY, CDR2 SVGAGI (reference sequence). The CDR3 has 10 amino acids. V lost 8 bases, J lost 4 bases, and 2 bases lay in between. This CDR3 reads CASRNEKLFF. The CDR3, as DNA: TGTGCCAGCCGTAATGAAAAACTGTTTTTT.

The chain joins TRBV28 to TRBJ2-2; D not certain. Germline V gene sequence: CDR1 MDHEN, CDR2 SYDVKM. The CDR3 extends over 11 amino acids. V dropped 6 bases and J dropped 5 bases, with 4 bases sitting between them. This chain's CDR3 is CASSLTGELFF. The CDR3, as DNA: TGTGCCAGCAGCCTTACCGGGGAGCTGTTTTTT.

This clone was detected a few times. The chain carries TRBV5-1 and TRBJ2-7; 7 nucleotides line up with TRBD1. CDR1 and CDR2 from the germline V gene are SGHRS and YFSETQ. The CDR3 runs 13 residues. Trimming took 3 bases from V and 8 from J; bases not matched to a gene: 8. The CDR3 reads CASSWGMTGKQYF. CDR3 DNA: TGCGCCAGCAGCTGGGGGATGACAGGGAAGCAGTACTTC. The whole variable domain, filled in from reference TRBV5-1 and TRBJ2-7, reads KAGVTQTPRYLIKTRGQQVTLSCSPISGHRSVSWYQQTPGQGLQFLFEYFSETQRNKGNFPGRFSGRQFSNSRSEMNVSTLELGDSALYLCASSWGMTGKQYFGPGTRLTVT.